What follows are 13 T cell receptor beta chains derived from one specimen sequenced in a study of neoadjuvant anti-PD-1 for oral cavity cancer. The method was immunoSEQ multiplex PCR; TCRdb's version includes in-frame clones alone and lacks a portion of them. Among about 68,000 clones listed, more than 75% were seen once. Time point reported: after neoadjuvant nivolumab, at surgical resection. Sample: PBMCs, taken after nivolumab (anti-PD-1) treatment. The receptors come from a person aged 35-79 years with oral cavity squamous cell carcinoma.

The chain combines TRBV2 with TRBJ2-3, with 7 bases lining up with TRBD2. The CDR3 is 14 amino acids. Looked up from germline, CDR1 is SNHLY and CDR2 is FYNNEI. V shed 6 bases and J 3 bases; nucleotides not matched to a gene: 6. The CDR3 coding sequence is TGTGCCAGCAGGGGGGAGGGATTAACAGATACGCAGTATTTT. Its translation: CASRGEGLTDTQYF.

The chain has TRBV30 and TRBJ2-7; unclear D gene. V lost 0 bases and J 5 bases, leaving 5 bases between the germline ends. Germline CDR1 reads GTSNPN; CDR2 reads SVGIG (reference sequence). This CDR3 has 11 amino acids. CDR3 sequence: CAWSVNNEQYF. Here the CDR3 DNA reads TGTGCCTGGAGTGTGAACAACGAGCAGTACTTC. Looking up the rest from reference TRBV30 and TRBJ2-7 gives the full variable domain: SQTIHQWPATLVQPVGSPLSLECTVEGTSNPNLYWYRQAAGRGLQLLFYSVGIGQISSEVPQNLSASRPQDRQFILSSKKLLLSDSGFYLCAWSVNNEQYFGPGTRLTVT.

This chain links TRBV9 with TRBJ1-5; 10 nucleotides align to TRBD1. Losses at the gene ends were 3 bases for V and 12 bases for J; bases not matched to a gene: 15. The CDR3 length is 16 residues. Germline assignment: CDR1 SGDLS and CDR2 YYNGEE. Here the CDR3 reads CASSAAGTGDREVQHF. Written as DNA, the CDR3 is TGTGCCAGCAGCGCAGCCGGGACAGGGGACCGCGAGGTCCAGCATTTT.

The chain combines TRBV7-6 with TRBJ1-1, with TRBD1 as a possible D gene (5 bases). The CDR3 spans 16 residues. The germline CDR1 and CDR2 sequences are SGHVS and FNYEAQ. V lost 0 bases, J lost 0 bases, and 11 bases lay in between. The CDR3 bases are TGTGCCAGCAGCTTAGCGGGGCGGGGAATGAACACTGAAGCTTTCTTT. Translated, it gives CASSLAGRGMNTEAFF.

V gene TRBV29-1 combines with J gene TRBJ2-1; D is unresolved. Germline V gene sequence: CDR1 SQVTM, CDR2 ANQGSEA. The V and J ends lost 4 bases and 4 bases respectively, with 14 bases between them. The CDR3 length is 14 residues. CDR3 sequence: CSVVESSRYNEQFF. CDR3 coding DNA: TGCAGCGTTGTTGAATCCTCTCGATACAATGAGCAGTTCTTC.

This clone showed up just once. V is TRBV2 and J is TRBJ2-1; D possibly corresponds to TRBD1 (5 bases). The germline gives CDR1 SNHLY, CDR2 FYNNEI. The ends were cut back, 5 bases at V and 0 bases at J, with 14 bases in the middle. This CDR3 has 16 residues. Here the CDR3 DNA reads TGTGCCAGCAGTCCACAGGTGTCTAGCTCCTACAATGAGCAGTTCTTC. It yields the protein CASSPQVSSSYNEQFF. The whole variable domain, filled in from reference TRBV2 and TRBJ2-1, reads EPEVTQTPSHQVTQMGQEVILRCVPISNHLYFYWYRQILGQKVEFLVSFYNNEISEKSEIFDDQFSVERPDGSNFTLKIRSTKLEDSAMYFCASSPQVSSSYNEQFFGPGTRLTVL.

The V call is TRBV10-3, the J call TRBJ2-3; perhaps TRBD1 as D (6 bases). Germline CDR1 and CDR2: ENHRY and SYGVKD. The CDR3 is 15 residues long. V shed 5 bases and J shed 1 base, with 13 bases lying between them. The CDR3 sequence: CAISTNRAGTDTQYF. The CDR3 nucleotides are TGTGCCATCAGTACCAACAGGGCCGGCACAGATACGCAGTATTTT.

The V call is TRBV7-3, the J call TRBJ2-1; 9 bases match TRBD2. CDR3 size: 14 residues. With 2 bases clipped from V and 8 bases from J, the junction kept 4 bases outside the gene matches. From germline, CDR1 is SGHTA and CDR2 FQGTGA. CDR3 sequence (DNA): TGTGCCAGCAGCTTACTAGCGGGACGGGATGAGCAGTTCTTC. It is translated as CASSLLAGRDEQFF.

This rearrangement joins TRBV6-6 to TRBJ2-7, with D unresolved. Trimming left V 6 bases short and J 6 bases short, with 6 bases between. There are 10 residues in the CDR3. Germline-derived CDR1 and CDR2 are MNHNY and SVGAGI (reference sequence). As DNA, the CDR3 is TGTGCCAGCAGGGATATCGAGCAGTACTTC. It translates to CASRDIEQYF.

CDR3 nucleotide sequence: TGTGCCAGCAGTCGGGATCCGCGGGAGGGTGAAAAACTGTTTTTT. Protein sequence: CASSRDPREGEKLFF. The chain has TRBV2 and TRBJ1-4; D gene unclear. Trimming left V 5 bases short and J 7 bases short, with 17 bases between. Germline lookup yields CDR1 SNHLY and CDR2 FYNNEI. The CDR3 length is 15 residues. Looking up the rest from reference TRBV2 and TRBJ1-4 gives the full variable domain: EPEVTQTPSHQVTQMGQEVILRCVPISNHLYFYWYRQILGQKVEFLVSFYNNEISEKSEIFDDQFSVERPDGSNFTLKIRSTKLEDSAMYFCASSRDPREGEKLFFGSGTQLSVL.

With regard to this clone: Given the absence of the conserved phenylalanine or tryptophan at the CDR3 end, a read error is likely. The chain couples TRBV6-6 to TRBJ2-7, with D tentatively TRBD2 (5 bases). Germline loops: CDR1 MNHNY, CDR2 SVGAGI (reference sequence). CDR3 length equals 16 residues. Trimming cost V 6 bases and J 0 bases, with 18 bases left between them. CDR3 sequence: CASSPRTVGSSYEQYL. CDR3 sequence (DNA): TGTGCCAGCAGCCCTAGGACGGTGGGGAGCTCCTACGAGCAGTACCTC.

The chain links TRBV19 to TRBJ2-7; TRBD2 matches at 8 bases. V gave up 3 bases and J gave up 3 bases; unmatched junction bases: 1. The germline V gene encodes CDR1 LNHDA and CDR2 SQIVND (reference sequence). The CDR3 extends over 13 amino acids. The CDR3 sequence is CASSISGNYEQYF. In nucleotides, the CDR3 is TGTGCCAGTAGTATTAGCGGGAACTACGAGCAGTACTTC.

CDR3 sequence: CASSPHAPTGDYGYTF. In DNA, the CDR3 is TGTGCCAGCAGTCCCCACGCCCCTACAGGGGACTATGGCTACACCTTC. The chain has TRBV28 and TRBJ1-2, with TRBD1 identical over 7 bases. The V gene end was trimmed by 5 bases and the J gene end by 3 bases; junction bases not matched to a gene: 12. Germline CDR1 and CDR2: MDHEN and SYDVKM. This CDR3 contains 16 residues.